This T cell receptor (beta chain) stems from a study of T cells after yellow fever vaccination. The overall study: Fractions of limited cellularity were prepared by means of SMART-Seq v4 Ultra Low Input.

TCRdb reprocessed the 5' RACE reads via MiXCR and lists one record per CDR3 protein. In the table there are approximately 260,000 distinct CDR3 sequences, 10% to 15% of which are singletons. CDR3 size: 14 residues. The germline V gene encodes CDR1 LGHNA and CDR2 YNFKEQ. Trimming left V 1 base short and J 2 bases short, with 6 bases between. This receptor was taken from a young man who received the YFV17D yellow fever vaccine. The V gene is TRBV4-2, the J gene TRBJ1-5; D is uncertain. Specimen: CD4+ T cells sorted from PBMCs, collected 45 days after the yellow fever booster vaccination. As DNA, the CDR3 is TGTGCCAGCAGCCAAGCGGACGGCAATCAGCCCCAGCATTTT. Amino acids: CASSQADGNQPQHF.